The next 8 T cell receptor beta chains were all read from a single sample in a study of cytomegalovirus exposure and HLA in healthy donors. Primers: 60 Vbeta forward and 13 Jbeta reverse. Measured with immunoSEQ multiplex PCR; TCRdb has only the in-frame clones, and not every one. This table has fewer than 200,000 clones, 68% appearing once. Sequencing was done on a sample of PBMCs. The receptors shown here come from a man aged 50 or older in good health and CMV-seronegative.

This clone occurred once. The V and J genes are TRBV11-2 and TRBJ2-1; D not certain. The CDR3 sequence is 12 residues long. The V and J ends lost 5 bases and 10 bases respectively, with 12 bases between them. CDR1 is SGHAT and CDR2 is FQNNGV in the germline V gene. CDR3 protein: CASSPPTLEQFF. The DNA for the CDR3 is TGTGCCAGCAGCCCCCCAACTCTAGAGCAGTTCTTC.

The chain combines TRBV5-1 with TRBJ2-7; 7 nucleotides line up with TRBD1. The CDR3 is 16 residues long. The V gene end was trimmed by 0 bases and the J gene end by 0 bases; junction bases not matched to a gene: 6. Germline V gives CDR1 SGHRS, CDR2 YFSETQ. CDR3 nucleotides: TGCGCCAGCAGCTTGGGGCACGGGACAGACTCCTACGAGCAGTACTTC. Its protein product is CASSLGHGTDSYEQYF.

This chain connects TRBV6-6 to TRBJ1-5; no clear D gene. V was clipped by 2 bases and J by 3 bases, with 14 bases between them. The CDR3 runs to 16 residues. The V gene's germline CDR1 is MNHNY and CDR2 SVGAGI (reference sequence). The CDR3 coding sequence is TGTGCCAGCAGTTACATGATGGGCAAGTTCAATCAGCCCCAGCATTTT. Amino acids: CASSYMMGKFNQPQHF.

The chain has TRBV7-6 and TRBJ2-7, with 7 bases identical to TRBD1. The V segment lost 5 bases and the J segment 2 bases; nucleotides outside the gene matches: 6. This CDR3 comprises 14 residues. CDR1 and CDR2 from the germline V gene are SGHVS and FNYEAQ. This CDR3 is CASSPFQGAYEQYF. The CDR3 region has the DNA TGTGCCAGCAGCCCCTTTCAGGGGGCCTACGAGCAGTACTTC.

The chain carries TRBV29-1 and TRBJ1-2; the match to TRBD1 covers 8 bases. This CDR3 is built from 17 residues. In germline, CDR1 is SQVTM, CDR2 ANQGSEA. V dropped 0 bases and J dropped 3; count of bases not matched to a gene: 12. In DNA form, the CDR3 reads TGCAGCGTTGAAGATCCAGGGGGCGAATTTGCCTACTATGGCTACACCTTC. Protein: CSVEDPGGEFAYYGYTF.

V gene TRBV5-4 combines with J gene TRBJ1-1; D possibly corresponds to TRBD1 (5 bases). Germline V gene sequence: CDR1 SGHNT, CDR2 YYREEE (reference sequence). The CDR3 consists of 14 residues. Trimming cost V 3 bases and J 3 bases, with 12 bases left between them. The CDR3 nucleotides are TGTGCCAGCAGCTCACAGGACCGTGACACTGAAGCTTTCTTT. Protein sequence: CASSSQDRDTEAFF.

This clone appeared a few times. The chain joins TRBV19 to TRBJ1-2; a possible D gene is TRBD1 (5 bases). Per germline, CDR1 LNHDA and CDR2 SQIVND (reference sequence). V lost 6 bases and J 5 bases, leaving 22 bases between the germline ends. The CDR3 spans 16 residues. This chain's CDR3 is CASSPPEGLVGYGYTF. CDR3 nucleotides: TGTGCCAGTAGCCCCCCGGAGGGACTCGTCGGGTATGGCTACACCTTC.

This clone was found a few times. V and J are TRBV5-6 and TRBJ2-1; D may be TRBD1 (6 bases). Trimming cost V 0 bases and J 2 bases, with 12 bases left between them. This CDR3 contains 16 residues. Germline V gene lookup returns CDR1 SGHDT and CDR2 YYEEEE. The CDR3 region is CASSLEDSRPYNEQFF. For the CDR3, the DNA is TGTGCCAGCAGCTTGGAGGACAGCCGACCCTACAATGAGCAGTTCTTC.